The 10 T cell receptor beta chains given below trace back to one sample, sequenced in a study of neurological immune-mediated disorders. MiXCR, run by TCRdb on the 5' RACE reads, gives a single entry per CDR3 protein. The repertoire has approximately 66,000 distinct CDR3 sequences, 4.5% of them found once; the top ten carry 6.5% to 7.5%. Material: PBMCs. The receptors stem from a man aged 30-40 years with multiple sclerosis.

This clonotype was found many times. This chain connects TRBV3-1 to TRBJ2-7, with 10 bases lining up with TRBD1. The J segment lost 5 bases and the V segment lost 4 bases, leaving 11 bases of the junction unmatched. The germline V gene has CDR1 LGHDT and CDR2 YNNKEL (reference sequence). The CDR3 covers 16 residues. The CDR3 DNA reads TGTGCCAGCAGCCCTCCGCCGGGACAGGGGATCCACGAGCAGTACTTC. Protein: CASSPPPGQGIHEQYF.

The rearrangement uses TRBV10-2 and TRBJ1-1; D is unresolved. The germline gives CDR1 WSHSY, CDR2 SAAADI. The CDR3 is 15 residues long. Trimming shortened V by 6 bases and J by 0 bases, and 14 bases separated the two germline ends. Here the CDR3 reads CASSHWSAVNTEAFF. CDR3 bases: TGCGCCAGCAGCCATTGGTCGGCGGTGAACACTGAAGCTTTCTTT.

This clonotype was counted at least ten times. The chain recombines TRBV5-1 with TRBJ1-4; 7 nucleotides agree with TRBD1. The J segment lost 4 bases and the V segment lost 4 bases, leaving 7 bases of the junction unmatched. CDR1 is SGHRS and CDR2 is YFSETQ in the germline V gene. The CDR3 contains 15 residues. The CDR3 here is CASSPNRDSNEKLFF. CDR3 DNA: TGCGCCAGCAGCCCCAACCGGGACAGTAATGAAAAACTGTTTTTT.

This clonotype has at least ten counts. This chain uses TRBV6-1 with TRBJ1-6, with 7 bases that match TRBD1. This CDR3 is 16 amino acids long. V was clipped by 3 bases and J by 2 bases; unmatched bases: 4. CDR1 is MNHNS, CDR2 SASEGT, per germline. CDR3 bases: TGTGCCAGCAGTGATAGGGACAGCACCTATAATTCACCCCTCCACTTT. Translating it yields CASSDRDSTYNSPLHF.

This clonotype was counted only a few times. The chain employs TRBV4-1 and TRBJ1-1; D gene uncertain. Looked up from germline, CDR1 is MGHRA and CDR2 is YSYEKL. V lost 1 base to trimming and J lost 6 bases, with 9 bases between them. The CDR3 is 13 amino acids. The CDR3 loop reads CASSQVPTAEAFF. CDR3 coding DNA: TGCGCCAGCAGCCAAGTACCGACGGCTGAAGCTTTCTTT.

This chain uses TRBV20-1 with TRBJ2-7; TRBD1 might be the D (5 bases). Trimming took 0 bases from V and 2 from J, leaving 11 bases between them. The CDR3 has 14 residues. The germline V gene has CDR1 DFQATT and CDR2 SNEGSKA (reference sequence). This chain's CDR3 is CSARDLGPPYEQYV. DNA of the CDR3: TGCAGTGCTAGAGATCTGGGGCCGCCCTACGAGCAGTACGTC.

The sample holds many counts of this clonotype. The chain couples TRBV12-3 or TRBV12-4 to TRBJ1-1, with 7 bases aligning to TRBD1. CDR3 length: 15 amino acids. The junction had 13 bases not matched to a gene; V was cut back by 7 bases and J by 5 bases. CDR3: CASTYAGGGGTEAFF. CDR3 DNA: TGTGCCAGCACCTATGCAGGGGGTGGTGGGACTGAAGCTTTCTTT.

There are many counts of this clonotype. The V gene is TRBV7-6, the J gene TRBJ1-6; the D gene is possibly TRBD1 (6 bases). The germline V and J ends were trimmed by 4 bases and 8 bases, with 12 bases remaining between them. CDR3 length equals 14 residues. Germline values: CDR1 SGHVS, CDR2 FNYEAQ. This CDR3 is CASSSRQAHSPLHF. DNA of the CDR3: TGTGCCAGCAGCTCGCGACAGGCCCATTCACCCCTCCACTTT.

This clonotype has a count of ten or more. The V call is TRBV7-6, the J call TRBJ2-7; D is unclear. Germline V gene data show CDR1 as SGHVS and CDR2 as FNYEAQ. Between the trimmed V and J ends, which lost 5 bases and 1 base, there was a span of 3 bases. CDR3 length: 11 amino acids. CDR3 DNA sequence: TGTGCCAGCAGCCTATCCTACGAGCAGTACTTC. The encoded protein is CASSLSYEQYF. The full variable domain, in which reference TRBV7-6 and TRBJ2-7 provide the parts outside the CDR3, is GAGVSQSPRYKVTKRGQDVALRCDPISGHVSLYWYRQALGQGPEFLTYFNYEAQQDKSGLPNDRFSAERPEGSISTLTIQRTEQRDSAMYRCASSLSYEQYFGPGTRLTVT.

This clonotype was picked up many times. J is TRBJ1-3 and V is TRBV6-6, with D tentatively TRBD1 (5 bases). CDR1 MNHNY and CDR2 SVGAGI come from the germline V gene (reference sequence). The CDR3 has 14 amino acids. V was clipped by 6 bases and J by 0 bases, with 9 bases between them. The CDR3 DNA reads as TGTGCCAGCAGCCTTGACAGCTCTGGAAACACCATATATTTT. Translation gives CASSLDSSGNTIYF.